The clone carrying this TCR beta chain was counted ten times or more. The antigen is undetermined. Preparation of the TCRbeta library was carried out with unique molecular identifiers. Using its own MiXCR run on the PCR reads, TCRdb lists one record per CDR3 protein. The sample lists 100,000 to 120,000 distinct CDR3 sequences; almost 6.5% were seen once. This sample is part of a study of T-cell reconstitution after alpha-beta-depleted transplantation in children. General study findings and limits: At the one-year point after transplant, T-cell counts and TCRbeta diversity were found to come mostly from T cells that had been newly produced. The high TCRbeta diversity at day 60 in some patients came from surviving recipient T cells and thymic progenitors. Several hundred expanded graft clones reportedly were the source of alpha-beta T cells about two months after transplant.

The CDR3 is made up of 14 amino acids. The germline gives CDR1 LGHNA, CDR2 YSLEER. Trimming shortened V by 4 bases and J by 6 bases, and 13 bases separated the two germline ends. The sequencing used PBMCs, mostly from graft donor cells, collected 360 days after TCRalphabeta/CD19-depleted stem cell transplant. The chain has TRBV4-3 and TRBJ2-1, with D possibly being TRBD1 (5 bases). The receptor's source is a male patient between 2 and 10 years old who had a stem cell transplant for acute lymphoblastic leukemia, so the T cells may come from the graft donor. CDR3 protein: CASSRRQTPNEQFF. CDR3 nucleotide sequence: TGCGCCAGCAGCCGTCGACAGACACCCAATGAGCAGTTCTTC.